A single sample is the source of the 10 T cell receptor beta chains below, sequenced in a study of OX40 agonist ivuxolimab in advanced cancers. The protocol was immunoSEQ multiplex PCR, while the TCRdb copy is restricted to in-frame clones and leaves out a portion. The profile shows roughly 48,000 clones, around four fifths of them singletons. Material: CD4+ or CD8+ T cells sorted from blood, obtained in a trial of the OX40 agonist ivuxolimab. These TCRs come from an adult with an advanced solid tumor such as melanoma, head and neck, liver or kidney cancer.

This chain connects TRBV12-5 to TRBJ1-4; TRBD1 matches 10 bases. The germline CDR1 and CDR2 sequences are LGHNT and FRNRAP. The CDR3 spans 18 residues. V lost 0 bases to trimming and J lost 7 bases; unmatched junction nucleotides: 11. CDR3 bases: TGTGCTAGTGGTTTGGTTTCCCTGACAGGGGGCGTCAGTGAAAAACTGTTTTTT. Amino acid sequence: CASGLVSLTGGVSEKLFF.

The V and J genes are TRBV18 and TRBJ2-2, with unresolved D. Germline CDR1 is KGHSH and CDR2 is LQKENI. The V end was cut by 3 bases, the J end by 7 bases, with 15 bases between. This CDR3 spans 15 amino acids. CDR3 loop: CASSPQNALGGELFF. The CDR3 region has the DNA TGTGCCAGCTCACCGCAGAATGCCCTAGGCGGGGAGCTGTTTTTT.

The V and J genes are TRBV7-8 and TRBJ2-7; no clear D. Trimming left V 2 bases short and J 0 bases short, with 8 bases between. The CDR3 totals 14 residues. Germline CDR1 and CDR2: SGHVS and FQNEAQ. The DNA for the CDR3 is TGTGCCAGCAGCTTAACGAGGAGCTCCTACGAGCAGTACTTC. Its protein product is CASSLTRSSYEQYF.

The chain links TRBV2 to TRBJ1-4, with D possibly matching TRBD1 (6 bases). The CDR3 loop spans 15 amino acids. Germline CDR1 and CDR2: SNHLY and FYNNEI. The ends were cut back, 8 bases at V and 0 bases at J, with 13 bases in the middle. The CDR3, as DNA: TGTGCCAGCCACAGGGAGTCTGCAACTAATGAAAAACTGTTTTTT. The encoded protein is CASHRESATNEKLFF.

This chain connects TRBV18 to TRBJ2-7, with D maybe TRBD1 (6 bases). Germline V gives CDR1 KGHSH, CDR2 LQKENI. Trimming stripped 4 bases from V and 2 bases from J, with 9 bases between. The CDR3 is 13 amino acids. The CDR3 is CASSRDRTYEQYF. CDR3 sequence (DNA): TGTGCCAGCTCACGCGACAGGACCTACGAGCAGTACTTC. The variable domain in full, with the rest retrieved from reference TRBV18 and TRBJ2-7, is NAGVMQNPRHLVRRRGQEARLRCSPMKGHSHVYWYRQLPEEGLKFMVYLQKENIIDESGMPKERFSAEFPKEGPSILRIQQVVRGDSAAYFCASSRDRTYEQYFGPGTRLTVT.

The rearrangement joins TRBV18 to TRBJ1-3; no firm D call. The CDR3 loop spans 15 amino acids. Looked up from germline, CDR1 is KGHSH and CDR2 is LQKENI. V dropped 5 bases and J dropped 0 bases, with 11 bases sitting between them. The CDR3 DNA reads TGTGCCAGCTCAACCGGAACGAACTCTGGAAACACCATATATTTT. This gives the protein CASSTGTNSGNTIYF.

The CDR3 region is CASSLLVATSYEQYF. The CDR3 DNA reads TGTGCCAGCAGCCTCCTAGTAGCCACCTCCTACGAGCAGTACTTC. This rearrangement joins TRBV7-3 to TRBJ2-7, with unresolved D. Trimming left V 5 bases short and J 0 bases short, with 14 bases between. CDR1 is SGHTA, CDR2 FQGTGA, per germline. This CDR3 is built from 15 residues.

In the case of this clone: The DNA is left out, because the CDR3 cannot be placed on it with certainty; the CDR3 is given as TCRdb lists it. This chain joins TRBV5-1 and TRBJ2-5; the DNA was not used to check the table's D call, TRBD1. The length of the CDR3 is 16 amino acids, counting both ends. Germline CDR1 and CDR2: SGHRS and YFSETQ. The CDR3 here is CASSFGPGGAGETQYF.

The chain employs TRBV27 and TRBJ1-6; D gene ambiguous. The CDR3 covers 16 residues. Germline V gene sequence: CDR1 MNHEY, CDR2 SMNVEV (reference sequence). The V end lost 4 bases, the J end lost 0 bases, and 10 bases lay between the germline ends. The CDR3: CASSSVKSSYNSPLHF. In DNA form, the CDR3 reads TGTGCCAGCAGTTCCGTAAAGAGCTCCTATAATTCACCCCTCCACTTT.

This clone was seen a single time. The CDR3 is CAWLTGRFLGEQYF. The CDR3 nucleotides are TGTGCCTGGCTTACAGGACGGTTCCTCGGCGAGCAGTACTTC. The chain combines TRBV30 with TRBJ2-7; perhaps TRBD1 as D (5 bases). V lost 5 bases to trimming and J lost 6 bases, with 20 bases between them. CDR3 length: 14 residues. Germline V gives CDR1 GTSNPN, CDR2 SVGIG (reference sequence).